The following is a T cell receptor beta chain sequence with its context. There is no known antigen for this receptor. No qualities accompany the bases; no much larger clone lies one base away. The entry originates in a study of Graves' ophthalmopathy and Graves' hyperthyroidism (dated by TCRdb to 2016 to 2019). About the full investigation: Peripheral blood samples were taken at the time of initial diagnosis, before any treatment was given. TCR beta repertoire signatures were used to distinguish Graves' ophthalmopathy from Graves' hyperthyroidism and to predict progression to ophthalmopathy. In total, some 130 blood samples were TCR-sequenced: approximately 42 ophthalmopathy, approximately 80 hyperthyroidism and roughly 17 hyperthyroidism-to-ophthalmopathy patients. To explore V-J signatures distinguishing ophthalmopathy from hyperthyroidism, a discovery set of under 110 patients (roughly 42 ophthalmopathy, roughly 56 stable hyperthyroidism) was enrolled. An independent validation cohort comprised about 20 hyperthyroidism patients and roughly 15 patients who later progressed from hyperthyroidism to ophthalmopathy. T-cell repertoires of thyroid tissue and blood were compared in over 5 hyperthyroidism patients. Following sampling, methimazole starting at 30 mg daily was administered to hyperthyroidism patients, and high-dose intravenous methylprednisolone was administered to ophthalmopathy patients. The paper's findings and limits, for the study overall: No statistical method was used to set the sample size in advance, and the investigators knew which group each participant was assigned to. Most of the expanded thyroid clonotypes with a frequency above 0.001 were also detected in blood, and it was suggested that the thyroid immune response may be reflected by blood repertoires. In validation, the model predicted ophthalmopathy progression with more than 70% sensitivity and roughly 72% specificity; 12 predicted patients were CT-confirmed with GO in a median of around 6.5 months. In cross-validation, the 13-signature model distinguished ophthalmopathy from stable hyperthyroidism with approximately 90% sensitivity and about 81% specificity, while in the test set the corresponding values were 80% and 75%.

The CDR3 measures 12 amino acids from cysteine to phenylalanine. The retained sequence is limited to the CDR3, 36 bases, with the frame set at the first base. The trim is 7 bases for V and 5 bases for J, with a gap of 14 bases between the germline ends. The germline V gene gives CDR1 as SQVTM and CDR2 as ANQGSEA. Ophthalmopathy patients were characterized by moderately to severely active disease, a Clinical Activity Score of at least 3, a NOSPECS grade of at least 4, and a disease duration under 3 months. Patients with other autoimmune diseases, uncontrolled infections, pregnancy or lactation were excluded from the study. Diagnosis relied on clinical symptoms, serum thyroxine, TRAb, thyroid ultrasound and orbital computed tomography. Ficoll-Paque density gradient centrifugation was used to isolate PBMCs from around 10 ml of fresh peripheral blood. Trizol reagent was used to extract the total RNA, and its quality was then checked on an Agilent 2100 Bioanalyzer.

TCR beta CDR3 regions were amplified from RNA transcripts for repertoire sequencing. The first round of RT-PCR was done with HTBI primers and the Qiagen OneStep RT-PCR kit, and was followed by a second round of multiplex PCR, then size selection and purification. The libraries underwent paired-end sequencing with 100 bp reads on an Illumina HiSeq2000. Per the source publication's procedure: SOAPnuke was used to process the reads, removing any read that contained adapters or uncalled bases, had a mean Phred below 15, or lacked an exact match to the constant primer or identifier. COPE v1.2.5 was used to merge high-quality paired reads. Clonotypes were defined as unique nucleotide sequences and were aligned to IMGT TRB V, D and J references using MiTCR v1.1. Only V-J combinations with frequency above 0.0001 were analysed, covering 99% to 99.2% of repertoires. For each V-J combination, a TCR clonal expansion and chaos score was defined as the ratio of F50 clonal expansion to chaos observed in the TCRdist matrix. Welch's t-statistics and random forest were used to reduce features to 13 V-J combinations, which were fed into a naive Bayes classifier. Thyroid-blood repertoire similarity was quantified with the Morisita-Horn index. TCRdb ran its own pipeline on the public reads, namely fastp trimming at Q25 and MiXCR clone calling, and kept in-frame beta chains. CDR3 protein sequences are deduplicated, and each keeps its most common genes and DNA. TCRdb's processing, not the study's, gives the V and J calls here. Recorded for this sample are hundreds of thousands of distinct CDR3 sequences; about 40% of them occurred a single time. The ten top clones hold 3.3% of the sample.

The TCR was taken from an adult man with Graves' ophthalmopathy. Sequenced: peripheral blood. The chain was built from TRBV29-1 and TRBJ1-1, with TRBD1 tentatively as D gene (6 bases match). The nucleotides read TGCAGCGCGGGAGGGGGGCAGACTGAAGCTTTCTTT. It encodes CSAGGGQTEAFF.